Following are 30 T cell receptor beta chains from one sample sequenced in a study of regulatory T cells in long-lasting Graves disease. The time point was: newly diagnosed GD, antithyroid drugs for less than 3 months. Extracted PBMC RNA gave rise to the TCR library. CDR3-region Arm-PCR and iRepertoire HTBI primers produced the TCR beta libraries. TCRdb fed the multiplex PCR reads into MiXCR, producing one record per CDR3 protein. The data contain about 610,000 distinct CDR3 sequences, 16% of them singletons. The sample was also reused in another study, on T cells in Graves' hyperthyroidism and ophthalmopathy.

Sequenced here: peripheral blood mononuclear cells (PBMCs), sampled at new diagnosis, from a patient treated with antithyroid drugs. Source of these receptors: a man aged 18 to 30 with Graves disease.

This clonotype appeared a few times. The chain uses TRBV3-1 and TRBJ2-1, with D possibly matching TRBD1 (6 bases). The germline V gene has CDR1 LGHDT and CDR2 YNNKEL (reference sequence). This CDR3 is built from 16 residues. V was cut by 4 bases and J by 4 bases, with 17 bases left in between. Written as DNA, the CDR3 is TGTGCCAGCAGCCCCCCTCAGGACAGCCCTTACAATGAGCAGTTCTTC. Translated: CASSPPQDSPYNEQFF.

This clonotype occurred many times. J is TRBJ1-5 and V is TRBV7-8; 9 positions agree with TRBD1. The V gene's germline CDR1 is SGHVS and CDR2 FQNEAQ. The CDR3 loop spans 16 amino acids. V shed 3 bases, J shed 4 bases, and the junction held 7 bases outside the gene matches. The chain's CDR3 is CASSLRRDRANQPQHF. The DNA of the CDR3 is TGTGCCAGCAGCTTGCGCAGGGACAGGGCGAATCAGCCCCAGCATTTT.

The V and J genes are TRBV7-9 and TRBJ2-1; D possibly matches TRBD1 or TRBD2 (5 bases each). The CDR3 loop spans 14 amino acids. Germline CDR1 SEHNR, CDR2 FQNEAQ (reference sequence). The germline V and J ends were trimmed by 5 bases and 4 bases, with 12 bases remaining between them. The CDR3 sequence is CASSGTGRYNEQFF. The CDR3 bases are TGTGCCAGCAGCGGGACGGGACGGTACAATGAGCAGTTCTTC.

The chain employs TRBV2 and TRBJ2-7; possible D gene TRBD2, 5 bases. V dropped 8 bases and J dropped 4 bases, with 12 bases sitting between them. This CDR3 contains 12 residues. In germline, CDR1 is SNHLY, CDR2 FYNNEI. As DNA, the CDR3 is TGTGCCAGCTTTACTAGGGTATACGAGCAGTACTTC. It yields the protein CASFTRVYEQYF.

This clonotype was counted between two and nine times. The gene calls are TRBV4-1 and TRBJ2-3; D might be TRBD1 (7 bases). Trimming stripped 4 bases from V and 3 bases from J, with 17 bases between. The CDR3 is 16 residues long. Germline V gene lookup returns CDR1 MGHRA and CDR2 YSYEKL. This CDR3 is CASSPRRQGGTDTQYF. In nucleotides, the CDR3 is TGCGCCAGCAGCCCCCGGCGACAGGGAGGTACAGATACGCAGTATTTT.

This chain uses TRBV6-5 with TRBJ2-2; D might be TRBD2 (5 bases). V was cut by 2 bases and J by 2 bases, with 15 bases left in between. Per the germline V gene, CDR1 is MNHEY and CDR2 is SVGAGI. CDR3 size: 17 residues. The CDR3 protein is CASSYLPPGINTGELFF. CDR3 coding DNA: TGTGCCAGCAGTTACCTCCCCCCGGGAATTAACACCGGGGAGCTGTTTTTT.

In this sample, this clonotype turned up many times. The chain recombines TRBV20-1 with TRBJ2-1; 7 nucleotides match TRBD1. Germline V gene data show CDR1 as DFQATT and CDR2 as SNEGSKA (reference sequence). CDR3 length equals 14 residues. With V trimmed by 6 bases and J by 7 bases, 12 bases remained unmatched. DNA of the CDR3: TGCAGTGCATCTCCAGGGGGACAAGGAAATGAGCAGTTCTTC. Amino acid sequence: CSASPGGQGNEQFF.

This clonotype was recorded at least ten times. The CDR3 DNA reads as TGTGCCAGCAGGAGCGGGGAGCGTAGGGAGTTCTTC. This translates into CASRSGERREFF. The chain joins TRBV12-3 or TRBV12-4 to TRBJ2-1, with TRBD2 identical over 7 bases. J lost 14 bases, V lost 6 bases, and 10 bases had no gene match. This CDR3 contains 12 residues.

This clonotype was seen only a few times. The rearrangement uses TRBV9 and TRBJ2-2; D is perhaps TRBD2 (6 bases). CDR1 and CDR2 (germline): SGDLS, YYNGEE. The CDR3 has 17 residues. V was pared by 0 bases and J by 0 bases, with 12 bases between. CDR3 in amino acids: CASSVVAAPANTGELFF. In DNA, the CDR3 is TGTGCCAGCAGCGTAGTAGCGGCCCCGGCGAACACCGGGGAGCTGTTTTTT.

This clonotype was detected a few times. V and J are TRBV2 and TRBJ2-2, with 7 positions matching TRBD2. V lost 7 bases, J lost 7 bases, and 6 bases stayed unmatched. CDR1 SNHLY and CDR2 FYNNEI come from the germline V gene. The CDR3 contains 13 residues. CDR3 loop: CASKREDVGELFF. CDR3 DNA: TGTGCCAGCAAGCGGGAAGACGTCGGGGAGCTGTTTTTT.

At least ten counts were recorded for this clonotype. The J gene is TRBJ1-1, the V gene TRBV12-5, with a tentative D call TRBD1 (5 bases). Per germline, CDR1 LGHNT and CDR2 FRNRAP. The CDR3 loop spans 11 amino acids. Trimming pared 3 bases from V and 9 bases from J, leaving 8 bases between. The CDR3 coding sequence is TGTGCTAGTGGTTTCTCGGGACAAGCTTTCTTT. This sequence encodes CASGFSGQAFF. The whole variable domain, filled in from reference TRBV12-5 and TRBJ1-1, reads DARVTQTPRHKVTEMGQEVTMRCQPILGHNTVFWYRQTMMQGLELLAYFRNRAPLDDSGMPKDRFSAEMPDATLATLKIQPSEPRDSAVYFCASGFSGQAFFGQGTRLTVV.

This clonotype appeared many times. CDR3 DNA: TGCGCCAGCACCGGGACAGGCAACACCGGGGAGCTGTTTTTT. Amino acids: CASTGTGNTGELFF. The chain couples TRBV5-1 to TRBJ2-2; 8 bases are a match to TRBD1. Germline lookup yields CDR1 SGHRS and CDR2 YFSETQ. This CDR3 has 14 amino acids. V trimming: 6 bases; J trimming: 2 bases; junction bases outside the gene matches: 3.

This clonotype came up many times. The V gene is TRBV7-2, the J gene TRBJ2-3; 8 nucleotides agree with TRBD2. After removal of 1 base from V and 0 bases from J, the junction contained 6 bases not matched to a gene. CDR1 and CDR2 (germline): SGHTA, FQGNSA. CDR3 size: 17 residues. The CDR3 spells CASSLEGPSGSTDTQYF. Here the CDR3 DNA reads TGTGCCAGCAGCTTAGAAGGGCCTAGCGGGAGCACAGATACGCAGTATTTT.

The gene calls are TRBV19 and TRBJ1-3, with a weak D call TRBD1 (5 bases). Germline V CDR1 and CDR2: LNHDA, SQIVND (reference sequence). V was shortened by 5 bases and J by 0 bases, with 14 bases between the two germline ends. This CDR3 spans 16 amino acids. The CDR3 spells CASSRRDGLSGNTIYF. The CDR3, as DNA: TGTGCCAGTAGTCGACGGGACGGTCTCTCTGGAAACACCATATATTTT.

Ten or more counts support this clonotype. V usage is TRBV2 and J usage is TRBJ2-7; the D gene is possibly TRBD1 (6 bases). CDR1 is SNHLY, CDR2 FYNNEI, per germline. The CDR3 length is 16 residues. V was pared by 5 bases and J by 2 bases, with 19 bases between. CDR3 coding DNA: TGTGCCAGCAGTCCTACAACAGGGTGGGGCCCCTACGAGCAGTACTTC. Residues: CASSPTTGWGPYEQYF.

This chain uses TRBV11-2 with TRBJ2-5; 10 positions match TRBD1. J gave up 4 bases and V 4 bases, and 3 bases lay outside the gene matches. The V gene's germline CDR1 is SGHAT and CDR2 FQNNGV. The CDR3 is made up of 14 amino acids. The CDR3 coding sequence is TGTGCCAGCAGCTGGGGGACAGGGGTAGAGACCCAGTACTTC. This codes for CASSWGTGVETQYF.

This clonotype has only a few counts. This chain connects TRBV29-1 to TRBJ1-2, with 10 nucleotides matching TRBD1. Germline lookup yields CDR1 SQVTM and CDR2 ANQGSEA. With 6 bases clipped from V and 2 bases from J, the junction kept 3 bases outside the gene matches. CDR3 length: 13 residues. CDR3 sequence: CSVGDRGNYGYTF. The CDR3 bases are TGCAGCGTGGGGGACAGGGGCAACTATGGCTACACCTTC.

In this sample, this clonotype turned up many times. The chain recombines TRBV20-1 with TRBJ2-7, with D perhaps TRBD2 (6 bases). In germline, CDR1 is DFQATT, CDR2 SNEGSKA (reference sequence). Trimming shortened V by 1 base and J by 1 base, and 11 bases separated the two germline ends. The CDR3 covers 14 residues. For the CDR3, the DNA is TGCAGTGCTAGAGGTGTCGGGGGATCCTACGAGCAGTACTTC. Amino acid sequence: CSARGVGGSYEQYF.

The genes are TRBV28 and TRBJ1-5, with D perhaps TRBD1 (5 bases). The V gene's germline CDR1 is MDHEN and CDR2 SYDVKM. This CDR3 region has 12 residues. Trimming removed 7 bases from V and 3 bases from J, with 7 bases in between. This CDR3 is CASTTDNQPQHF. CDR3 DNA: TGTGCCAGCACGACAGACAATCAGCCCCAGCATTTT.

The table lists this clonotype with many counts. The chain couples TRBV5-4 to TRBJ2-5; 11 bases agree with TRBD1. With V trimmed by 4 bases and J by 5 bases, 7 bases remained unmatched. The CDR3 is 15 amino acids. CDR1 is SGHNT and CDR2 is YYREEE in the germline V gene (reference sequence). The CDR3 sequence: CASSPRDRGEETQYF. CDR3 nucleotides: TGTGCCAGCAGCCCCCGGGACAGGGGGGAGGAGACCCAGTACTTC. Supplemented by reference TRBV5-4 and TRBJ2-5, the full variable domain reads ETGVTQSPTHLIKTRGQQVTLRCSSQSGHNTVSWYQQALGQGPQFIFQYYREEENGRGNFPPRFSGLQFPNYSSELNVNALELDDSALYLCASSPRDRGEETQYFGPGTRLLVL.

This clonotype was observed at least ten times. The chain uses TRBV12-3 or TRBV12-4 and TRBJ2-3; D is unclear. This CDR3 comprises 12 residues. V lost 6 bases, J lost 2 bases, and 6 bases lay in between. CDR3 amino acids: CASSSDTDTQYF. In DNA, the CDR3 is TGTGCCAGCAGCTCAGACACAGATACGCAGTATTTT.

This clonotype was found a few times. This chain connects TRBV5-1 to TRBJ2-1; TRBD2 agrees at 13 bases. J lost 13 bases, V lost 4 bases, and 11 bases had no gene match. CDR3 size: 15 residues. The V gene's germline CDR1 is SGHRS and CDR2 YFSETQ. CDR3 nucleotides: TGCGCCAGCAGCCTCGTCGGGACTAGCGGGGCATCACAGTTCTTC. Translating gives CASSLVGTSGASQFF.

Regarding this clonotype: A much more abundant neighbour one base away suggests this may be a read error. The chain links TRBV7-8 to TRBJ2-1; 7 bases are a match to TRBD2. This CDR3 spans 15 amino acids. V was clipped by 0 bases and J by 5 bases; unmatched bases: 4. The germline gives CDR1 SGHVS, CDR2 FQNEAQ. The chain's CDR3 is CASSLAGGLHNEQFF. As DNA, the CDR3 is TGTGCCAGCAGCTTAGCGGGAGGGCTCCACAATGAGCAGTTCTTC.

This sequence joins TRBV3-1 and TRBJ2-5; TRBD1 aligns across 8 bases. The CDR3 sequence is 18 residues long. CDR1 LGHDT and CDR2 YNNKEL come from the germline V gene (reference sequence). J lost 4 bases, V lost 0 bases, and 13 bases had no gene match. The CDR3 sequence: CASSQEVSGQGRRETQYF. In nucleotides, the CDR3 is TGTGCCAGCAGCCAAGAGGTCTCCGGACAGGGAAGGAGAGAGACCCAGTACTTC.

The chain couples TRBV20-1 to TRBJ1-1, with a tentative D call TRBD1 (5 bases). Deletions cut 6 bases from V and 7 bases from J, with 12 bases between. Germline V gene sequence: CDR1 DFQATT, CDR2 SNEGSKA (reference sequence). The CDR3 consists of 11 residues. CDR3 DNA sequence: TGCAGTGCGCATCCAGGGATTGAAGCTTTCTTT. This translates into CSAHPGIEAFF.

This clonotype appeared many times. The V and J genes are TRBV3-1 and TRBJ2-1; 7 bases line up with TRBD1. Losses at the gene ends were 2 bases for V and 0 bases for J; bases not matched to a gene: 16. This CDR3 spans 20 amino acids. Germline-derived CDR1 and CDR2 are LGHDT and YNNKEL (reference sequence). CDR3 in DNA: TGTGCCAGCAGCCAAAATCCGGACAGGTCCGCCTCCATCTCCTACAATGAGCAGTTCTTC. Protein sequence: CASSQNPDRSASISYNEQFF.

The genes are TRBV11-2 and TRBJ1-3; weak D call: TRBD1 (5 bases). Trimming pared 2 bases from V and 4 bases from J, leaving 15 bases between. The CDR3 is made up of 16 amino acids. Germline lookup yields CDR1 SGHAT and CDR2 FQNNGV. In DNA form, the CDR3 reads TGTGCCAGCAGCTTACTGGGGCAGGGAAGAGGAAACACCATATATTTT. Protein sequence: CASSLLGQGRGNTIYF.

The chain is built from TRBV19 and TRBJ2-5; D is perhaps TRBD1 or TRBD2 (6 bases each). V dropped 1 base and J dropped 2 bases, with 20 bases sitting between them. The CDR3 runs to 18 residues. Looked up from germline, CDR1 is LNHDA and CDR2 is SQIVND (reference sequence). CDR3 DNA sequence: TGTGCCAGTAGTATAGGTGGCGGGACAAGCCCCTTTCAAGAGACCCAGTACTTC. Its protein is CASSIGGGTSPFQETQYF.

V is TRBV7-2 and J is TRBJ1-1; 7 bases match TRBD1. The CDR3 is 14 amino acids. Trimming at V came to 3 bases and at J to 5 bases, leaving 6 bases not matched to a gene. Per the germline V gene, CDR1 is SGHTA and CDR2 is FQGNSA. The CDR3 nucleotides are TGTGCCAGCAGCTTCGGACAGGCGGGGACTGAAGCTTTCTTT. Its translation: CASSFGQAGTEAFF.

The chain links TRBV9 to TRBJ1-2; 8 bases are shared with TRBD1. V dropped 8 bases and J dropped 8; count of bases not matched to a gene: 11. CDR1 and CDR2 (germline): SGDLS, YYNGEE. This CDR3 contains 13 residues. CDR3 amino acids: CASRGQGVTGYTF. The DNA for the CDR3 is TGTGCCAGTCGAGGACAGGGAGTTACGGGCTACACCTTC.